This TCR beta chain appears in the sequencing data of a study of regulatory T cells in long-lasting Graves disease. Arm-PCR of CDR3 regions and iRepertoire HTBI primers were the basis on which TCR beta libraries were built. MiXCR, run by TCRdb on the multiplex PCR reads, gives a single entry per CDR3 protein. The table includes about 540,000 distinct CDR3 sequences, roughly 14% detected once. The time point denotes: newly diagnosed GD, antithyroid drugs for less than 3 months. Construction of the TCR library relied on RNA isolated from PBMCs. This clonotype was seen only a few times. A much bigger clone sits one base away, suggesting this may be a read error. Germline V gene sequence: CDR1 SNHLY, CDR2 FYNNEI. The CDR3 extends over 14 amino acids. The data were also submitted as part of a second study, on T cells in Graves' hyperthyroidism and ophthalmopathy.

This sample comprised peripheral blood mononuclear cells (PBMCs), obtained at new diagnosis, from a patient treated with antithyroid drugs. The chain carries TRBV2 and TRBJ1-1; D gene ambiguous. The TCR originated in a young man with Graves disease. The CDR3 region has the DNA TGTGACAGCAGTGAGTTTAAGGGAGATACTGAAGCTTTCTTT. This encodes CDSSEFKGDTEAFF.